Listed below are T cell receptor beta chains from one sample, sequenced in a study of lymphopenia after photon versus proton radiotherapy. TCRdb keeps only in-frame clones here, not all; method: immunoSEQ multiplex PCR. The table has about 3,300 clones, about 80% seen once. This material consisted of peripheral blood, taken from a patient treated with proton-based radiotherapy. These receptors were obtained from a man older than 75 with esophageal cancer. The CDR3 runs from the conserved cysteine through the conserved F or W. Each record gives: D gene, clone size, V gene, J gene, CDR3 protein, CDR3 DNA. A D gene is named only where the DNA matches it firmly. Expanded clones get a size class; other rows say once, few or many, or leave the size out.

-	-	TRBV5-4	TRBJ1-5	CASSRLGDQPQHF	TGTGCCAGCAGCCGGCTAGGGGATCAGCCCCAGCATTTT
-	-	TRBV6-6	TRBJ2-7	CASSWGNRNYEQYF	TGTGCCAGCAGTTGGGGCAACAGAAATTACGAGCAGTACTTC
-	few	TRBV19	TRBJ1-2	CASSILPTPAYYGYTF	TGTGCCAGTAGTATATTACCAACCCCTGCCTACTATGGCTACACCTTC
-	-	TRBV29-1	TRBJ1-3	CSARTGFAGNTIYF	TGCAGCGCCCGGACGGGATTTGCTGGAAACACCATATATTTT
-	-	TRBV4-1	TRBJ1-2	CASSQRGDDGYTF	TGCGCCAGCAGCCAAAGAGGGGATGATGGCTACACCTTC
-	-	TRBV29-1	TRBJ2-7	CSVSDSDSYEQYF	TGCAGCGTTTCGGACAGCGACTCCTACGAGCAGTACTTC
TRBD2	-	TRBV7-2	TRBJ2-7	CASSPTLAGTTAPEQYF	TGTGCCAGCAGCCCTACCCTCGCCGGGACTACCGCTCCCGAGCAGTACTTC
TRBD1	few	TRBV27	TRBJ1-5	CASSLAGGTNQPQHF	TGTGCCAGCAGTTTAGCAGGGGGCACCAATCAGCCCCAGCATTTT
TRBD2	-	TRBV11-2	TRBJ2-3	CASSSGETLAAYTDTQYF	TGTGCCAGCAGCTCCGGAGAGACTCTAGCGGCCTACACAGATACGCAGTATTTT
-	-	TRBV9	TRBJ1-1	CASSAPDRSTEAFF	TGTGCCAGCAGCGCACCTGACAGGTCGACTGAAGCTTTCTTT
-	once	TRBV7-8	TRBJ1-4	CASSTVLGRGGDEKLFF	TGTGCCAGCAGCACAGTGCTAGGGCGGGGTGGAGATGAAAAACTGTTTTTT
TRBD2	-	TRBV27	TRBJ2-1	CASSLSGTSLYNEQFF	TGTGCCAGCAGTTTATCGGGGACTAGCTTGTACAATGAGCAGTTCTTC